These 31 T cell receptor beta chains share one sample of origin, sequenced in a study of response to subunit inactivated influenza vaccine. MiXCR, applied by TCRdb to the RT-PCR reads, yields one record per CDR3 protein. Of around 540,000 distinct CDR3 sequences listed, 12% were seen once; the top ten hold about 10%. This material consisted of PBMCs from blood, taken on the day of vaccination. Receptors originate from a man between 45 and 60 years old who received an inactivated influenza vaccine.

This chain connects TRBV6-5 to TRBJ1-4; a weak D match, TRBD1 (5 bases). V shed 0 bases and J shed 5 bases, with 10 bases lying between them. The CDR3 loop spans 15 amino acids. Looked up from germline, CDR1 is MNHEY and CDR2 is SVGAGI. The CDR3 sequence is CASSYSGGRNEKLFF. CDR3 bases: TGTGCCAGCAGTTACTCGGGGGGTAGGAATGAAAAACTGTTTTTT.

The chain recombines TRBV11-2 with TRBJ2-2; D is perhaps TRBD1 (5 bases). CDR3 size: 15 residues. Per germline, CDR1 SGHAT and CDR2 FQNNGV. V was cut by 0 bases and J by 6 bases, with 11 bases left in between. The CDR3 bases are TGTGCCAGCAGCTTAGATACAGGTTTCCCCGGGGAGCTGTTTTTT. Translation gives CASSLDTGFPGELFF.

The chain employs TRBV28 and TRBJ2-5; 10 positions match TRBD2. Per the germline V gene, CDR1 is MDHEN and CDR2 is SYDVKM. Trimming at V came to 2 bases and at J to 7 bases, leaving 28 bases not matched to a gene. The length of the CDR3 is 22 residues. DNA of the CDR3: TGTGCCAGCAGTTTACGTCGACACCAGAGGGGTAGCGGGAGGTTCGGGGGAGTGACCCAGTACTTC. This gives the protein CASSLRRHQRGSGRFGGVTQYF.

The sample holds a few counts of this clonotype. The V call is TRBV11-2, the J call TRBJ2-1; D is tentatively TRBD1 or TRBD2 (5 bases each). This CDR3 spans 15 amino acids. Germline loops: CDR1 SGHAT, CDR2 FQNNGV. Trimming took off 5 bases at V and 5 bases at J, with 16 bases between the two ends. The chain's CDR3 is CASSAIRGPNNEQFF. The CDR3 DNA sequence: TGTGCCAGCAGCGCCATAAGGGGACCAAACAATGAGCAGTTCTTC.

Only a few counts were recorded for this clonotype. The chain couples TRBV20-1 to TRBJ2-1; unclear D gene. The V end was cut by 3 bases, the J end by 6 bases, with 6 bases between. The CDR3 is made up of 11 amino acids. The germline V gene has CDR1 DFQATT and CDR2 SNEGSKA (reference sequence). The CDR3 region is CSASKANEQFF. CDR3 bases: TGCAGTGCTAGCAAGGCCAATGAGCAGTTCTTC.

This sequence joins TRBV5-1 and TRBJ1-2; D not certain. Trimming took off 0 bases at V and 4 bases at J, with 10 bases between the two ends. The CDR3 has 14 amino acids. Per the germline V gene, CDR1 is SGHRS and CDR2 is YFSETQ. In DNA form, the CDR3 reads TGCGCCAGCAGCTTGGATGGTGCAGGCTATGGCTACACCTTC. Protein sequence: CASSLDGAGYGYTF.

This clonotype showed up just a few times. The chain links TRBV5-1 to TRBJ1-2; 9 nucleotides agree with TRBD1. Germline CDR1 and CDR2: SGHRS and YFSETQ. The CDR3 sequence is 17 residues long. The trim removed 4 bases at V and 4 bases at J, leaving 14 bases unmatched. The CDR3 DNA sequence: TGCGCCAGCAGCCCGACCGGGACAGGGAGCAGTGGCTATGGCTACACCTTC. Protein: CASSPTGTGSSGYGYTF.

This clonotype occurred many times. This sequence joins TRBV20-1 and TRBJ1-1, with 8 bases matching TRBD1. With 0 bases clipped from V and 11 bases from J, the junction kept 5 bases outside the gene matches. There are 12 residues in the CDR3. The germline gives CDR1 DFQATT, CDR2 SNEGSKA (reference sequence). CDR3 nucleotides: TGCAGTGCTAGAGATTCTTACAGGGGGGCTTTCTTT. Its protein is CSARDSYRGAFF.

This clonotype showed up many times. The chain uses TRBV11-2 and TRBJ2-1, with 7 positions matching TRBD2. Germline CDR1 and CDR2: SGHAT and FQNNGV. This CDR3 has 16 amino acids. Trimming at V came to 1 base and at J to 2 bases, leaving 5 bases not matched to a gene. The CDR3: CASSLVVAGAYNEQFF. Here the CDR3 DNA reads TGTGCCAGCAGCTTAGTCGTCGCGGGGGCCTACAATGAGCAGTTCTTC.

This clonotype has a handful of counts. The genes are TRBV7-2 and TRBJ1-4, with 9 bases identical to TRBD1. J gave up 10 bases and V 5 bases, and 8 bases lay outside the gene matches. Germline assignment: CDR1 SGHTA and CDR2 FQGNSA. This CDR3 spans 14 amino acids. The CDR3 loop reads CASSPRTGEAKLFF. The CDR3 DNA is TGTGCCAGCAGCCCTCGGACAGGGGAGGCAAAACTGTTTTTT.

The DNA for the CDR3 is TGTGCCAGCAGCCAAGCTCCCAGGGAGACCCAGTACTTC. This sequence encodes CASSQAPRETQYF. V and J are TRBV7-9 and TRBJ2-5; D uncertain. Germline V CDR1 and CDR2: SEHNR, FQNEAQ (reference sequence). CDR3 length equals 13 residues. V was cut by 5 bases and J by 5 bases, with 12 bases left in between.

The genes are TRBV27 and TRBJ2-7; the match to TRBD2 covers 12 bases. The V gene's germline CDR1 is MNHEY and CDR2 SMNVEV (reference sequence). The CDR3 loop spans 14 amino acids. V trimming: 6 bases; J trimming: 4 bases; junction bases outside the gene matches: 4. This CDR3 reads CASSALAGGYEQYF. Here the CDR3 DNA reads TGTGCCAGCAGCGCACTAGCGGGGGGATACGAGCAGTACTTC.

In its sample, this clonotype was seen many times. V usage is TRBV15 and J usage is TRBJ1-2; D is unclear. The length of the CDR3 is 14 residues. From germline, CDR1 is LNHNV and CDR2 YYDKDF (reference sequence). Trimming shortened V by 3 bases and J by 0 bases, and 8 bases separated the two germline ends. The CDR3 DNA reads TGTGCCACCAGCAGGGGTTTCTCTAACTATGGCTACACCTTC. This encodes CATSRGFSNYGYTF.

This chain joins TRBV29-1 and TRBJ1-1; unclear D gene. Trimming removed 4 bases from V and 7 bases from J, with 13 bases in between. The CDR3 has 12 amino acids. Germline V gene data show CDR1 as SQVTM and CDR2 as ANQGSEA. The CDR3 nucleotides are TGCAGCGTTGGAGGCAGCCTGGATGAAGCTTTCTTT. This codes for CSVGGSLDEAFF.

Ten or more counts support this clonotype. CDR3 loop: CASSPDGSYEQYF. DNA for the CDR3: TGTGCCAGCAGCCCGGACGGTTCCTACGAGCAGTACTTC. The chain employs TRBV6-2 or TRBV6-3 and TRBJ2-7; D gene unclear. Germline CDR1 and CDR2: MNHEY and SVGEGT. V was pared by 6 bases and J by 1 base, with 10 bases between. The CDR3 extends over 13 amino acids.

This clonotype was seen repeatedly, ten times or more. V gene TRBV12-3 or TRBV12-4 combines with J gene TRBJ2-5; perhaps TRBD1 as D (6 bases). The CDR3 totals 14 residues. Trimming pared 5 bases from V and 3 bases from J, leaving 13 bases between. In DNA, the CDR3 is TGTGCCAGCAGTGATCAGGGGCGGGAAGAGACCCAGTACTTC. Translated: CASSDQGREETQYF.

This clonotype was seen at least ten times. The V call is TRBV28, the J call TRBJ2-5, with D maybe TRBD1 (6 bases). Germline V gene sequence: CDR1 MDHEN, CDR2 SYDVKM. V was shortened by 6 bases and J by 3 bases, with 14 bases between the two germline ends. The CDR3 has 14 amino acids. CDR3 sequence (DNA): TGTGCCAGCAGCCGAGGGGGATTCGAAGAGACCCAGTACTTC. This translates into CASSRGGFEETQYF.

This clonotype has at least ten counts. The V and J genes are TRBV15 and TRBJ2-5; D unresolved. CDR3 size: 16 residues. Trimming took 3 bases from V and 1 from J, leaving 15 bases between them. Germline V gene lookup returns CDR1 LNHNV and CDR2 YYDKDF (reference sequence). DNA for the CDR3: TGTGCCACCAGCAGGGCAACTTGGGTCTTCCAAGAGACCCAGTACTTC. Its translation is CATSRATWVFQETQYF.

Details on this clonotype: The limits of the CDR3 on the DNA are not certain, so only TCRdb's listed CDR3 is given. This chain joins TRBV6-1 and TRBJ1-1. The CDR3 is 13 residues long, counting both termini. The germline V gene encodes CDR1 MNHNS and CDR2 SASEGT. The CDR3 region is CASSTVFGSEAFF.

This clonotype was seen a few times. This rearrangement joins TRBV4-3 to TRBJ1-2, with TRBD1 matching over 9 bases. Germline lookup yields CDR1 LGHNA and CDR2 YSLEER. The CDR3 spans 18 residues. After removal of 0 bases from V and 6 bases from J, the junction contained 14 bases not matched to a gene. The CDR3 loop is CASSQEVGTGLWIDGYTF. CDR3 coding DNA: TGCGCCAGCAGCCAAGAGGTCGGGACAGGGCTTTGGATTGATGGCTACACCTTC.

The chain joins TRBV5-6 to TRBJ2-7; the match to TRBD1 covers 9 bases. CDR3 length: 15 residues. CDR1 is SGHDT, CDR2 YYEEEE, per germline. V was clipped by 4 bases and J by 0 bases; unmatched bases: 5. The chain's CDR3 is CASSAGQGTSYEQYF. CDR3 bases: TGTGCCAGCAGCGCAGGACAGGGGACCTCCTACGAGCAGTACTTC.

This clonotype was counted ten times or more. The chain recombines TRBV5-1 with TRBJ2-7; perhaps TRBD2 as D (5 bases). The V and J ends lost 5 bases and 6 bases respectively, with 18 bases between them. Germline V CDR1 and CDR2: SGHRS, YFSETQ. The CDR3 has 14 amino acids. DNA of the CDR3: TGCGCCAGCAGAGCCGGGGTGGGTCCCGGCGAGCAGTACTTC. The encoded protein is CASRAGVGPGEQYF.

This chain links TRBV20-1 with TRBJ1-5, with a possible D match to TRBD1 (6 bases). Between the trimmed V and J ends, which lost 3 bases and 7 bases, there was a span of 16 bases. In germline, CDR1 is DFQATT, CDR2 SNEGSKA (reference sequence). CDR3 length: 14 residues. In nucleotides, the CDR3 is TGCAGTGCTAGGCGTACAGGGAAGGGACAGCCCCAGCATTTT. This gives the protein CSARRTGKGQPQHF.

This clonotype was counted between two and nine times. The chain is built from TRBV28 and TRBJ1-5; TRBD1 agrees at 8 bases. Germline loops: CDR1 MDHEN, CDR2 SYDVKM. The CDR3 extends over 18 amino acids. Trimming at V came to 10 bases and at J to 2 bases, leaving 19 bases not matched to a gene. Written as DNA, the CDR3 is TGTGCCACGAATGCCTTGGAGGACAGGGTGTATGGCAATCAGCCCCAGCATTTT. Amino acids: CATNALEDRVYGNQPQHF.

This clonotype has at least ten counts. This chain joins TRBV7-3 and TRBJ2-3, with 7 bases fitting TRBD1. The CDR3 runs to 14 residues. Losses at the gene ends were 5 bases for V and 2 bases for J; bases not matched to a gene: 4. The germline gives CDR1 SGHTA, CDR2 FQGTGA. CDR3 sequence: CASSEGQITDTQYF. CDR3 in DNA: TGTGCCAGCAGCGAGGGACAGATCACAGATACGCAGTATTTT.

V gene TRBV5-5 combines with J gene TRBJ2-7; D is undetermined. Germline-derived CDR1 and CDR2 are SGHKS and YYEKEE (reference sequence). The CDR3 extends over 12 amino acids. Trimming cost V 3 bases and J 6 bases, with 10 bases left between them. This CDR3 reads CASSSVQGEQYF. CDR3 nucleotide sequence: TGTGCCAGCAGCTCTGTCCAAGGCGAGCAGTACTTC.

The gene calls are TRBV7-9 and TRBJ1-2; 7 positions agree with TRBD1. The CDR3 runs 14 residues. V was pared by 3 bases and J by 4 bases, with 5 bases of the junction left unmatched. Germline lookup yields CDR1 SEHNR and CDR2 FQNEAQ (reference sequence). Here the CDR3 reads CASSFAGTAYGYTF. In DNA, the CDR3 is TGTGCCAGCAGCTTTGCCGGGACAGCCTATGGCTACACCTTC.

The V and J genes are TRBV7-2 and TRBJ2-2; no clear D. Trimming removed 1 base from V and 4 bases from J, with 7 bases in between. The CDR3 is 14 amino acids. Germline CDR1 and CDR2: SGHTA and FQGNSA. This CDR3 reads CASSLVEVTGELFF. Here the CDR3 DNA reads TGTGCCAGCAGCTTAGTAGAGGTCACCGGGGAGCTGTTTTTT. The whole variable domain, remainder taken from reference TRBV7-2 and TRBJ2-2, is GAGVSQSPSNKVTEKGKDVELRCDPISGHTALYWYRQSLGQGLEFLIYFQGNSAPDKSGLPSDRFSAERTGGSVSTLTIQRTQQEDSAVYLCASSLVEVTGELFFGEGSRLTVL.

V gene TRBV12-3 or TRBV12-4 combines with J gene TRBJ2-3, with TRBD2 identical over 8 bases. The CDR3 covers 15 residues. V gave up 6 bases and J gave up 3 bases; unmatched junction bases: 8. CDR3 in amino acids: CASSRASGLTDTQYF. In DNA, the CDR3 is TGTGCCAGCAGCCGGGCTAGCGGGTTAACAGATACGCAGTATTTT.

This clonotype was detected a few times. J is TRBJ2-5 and V is TRBV7-8; tentatively, D is TRBD1 (6 bases). CDR1 is SGHVS and CDR2 is FQNEAQ in the germline V gene. The germline V and J ends were trimmed by 0 bases and 0 bases, with 11 bases remaining between them. This CDR3 spans 16 amino acids. The CDR3 region is CASSLAAGDYQETQYF. The DNA for the CDR3 is TGTGCCAGCAGCTTAGCGGCAGGGGATTACCAAGAGACCCAGTACTTC.

The rearrangement links TRBV6-1 to TRBJ2-3; TRBD1 aligns across 7 bases. Germline trimming cut 0 bases from V and 2 bases from J; bases unmatched to any gene: 2. Germline-derived CDR1 and CDR2 are MNHNS and SASEGT. The CDR3 is 15 amino acids. This chain's CDR3 is CASSEAGTATDTQYF. The CDR3 DNA sequence: TGTGCCAGCAGTGAAGCGGGGACAGCCACAGATACGCAGTATTTT.